One T cell receptor (beta chain) is described in this entry. Trimming left V 2 bases short and J 5 bases short, with 11 bases between. The CDR3 is made up of 14 amino acids. Germline V gene data show CDR1 as KGHDR and CDR2 as SFDVKD. This entry is derived from a study of blood T cell repertoires in COVID-19. On the study more broadly: Italy, Spain and the United States were the sources of the convalescent and acute COVID-19 samples. T cells, B-cell-depleted T cells, or PBMCs supplied cDNA or gDNA.

In the original workflow: Estimation of nucleated cell counts relied on the amplification of reference gene primers. Sequencing used immunoSEQ multiplex PCR; TCRdb keeps in-frame clones, though not all of them. That table supplies the V and J calls and clone size; D and trimming were determined from the DNA. The table has about 66,000 clones, approximately 86% seen once. This TCR was recovered from a man in his 60s with acute or convalescent COVID-19. Specimen: peripheral blood. This sequence joins TRBV24-1 and TRBJ1-2; D ambiguous. CDR3 amino acids: CATSDSGRRYGYTF. For the CDR3, the DNA is TGTGCCACCAGTGATTCTGGGAGGAGATATGGCTACACCTTC.